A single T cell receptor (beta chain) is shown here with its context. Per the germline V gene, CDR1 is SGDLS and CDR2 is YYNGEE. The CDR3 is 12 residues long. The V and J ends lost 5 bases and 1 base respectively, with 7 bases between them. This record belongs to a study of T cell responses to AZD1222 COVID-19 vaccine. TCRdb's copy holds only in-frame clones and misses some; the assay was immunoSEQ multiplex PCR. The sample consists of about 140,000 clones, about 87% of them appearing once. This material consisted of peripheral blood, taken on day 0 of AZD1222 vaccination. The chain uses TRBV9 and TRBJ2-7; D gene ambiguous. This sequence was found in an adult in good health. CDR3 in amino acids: CASSGTSYEQYF. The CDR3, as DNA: TGTGCCAGCAGTGGAACATCCTACGAGCAGTACTTC. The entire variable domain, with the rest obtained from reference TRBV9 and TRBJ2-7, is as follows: DSGVTQTPKHLITATGQRVTLRCSPRSGDLSVYWYQQSLDQGLQFLIQYYNGEERAKGNILERFSAQQFPDLHSELNLSSLELGDSALYFCASSGTSYEQYFGPGTRLTVT.